These 10 T cell receptor beta chains were all obtained from the same sample, sequenced in a study of blood T cell repertoires in COVID-19. Method: immunoSEQ multiplex PCR; TCRdb's copy keeps in-frame clones and lacks some. The sample yields about 330,000 clones, roughly nine tenths seen once. The sample was PBMCs or T cells enriched from blood (not recorded which). The receptors shown here come from a woman younger than 45 who had recovered from COVID-19.

The chain recombines TRBV7-9 with TRBJ1-1; 8 bases align to TRBD1. This CDR3 comprises 16 residues. Trimming took 1 base from V and 6 from J; bases not matched to a gene: 10. Germline lookup yields CDR1 SEHNR and CDR2 FQNEAQ (reference sequence). CDR3 bases: TGTGCCAGCAGCTTAGACCAGGGGGCGCGAAAGGCTGAAGCTTTCTTT. Its translation: CASSLDQGARKAEAFF.

The rearrangement uses TRBV5-1 and TRBJ1-2, with a tentative D call TRBD1 (5 bases). CDR3 size: 15 residues. V was pared by 0 bases and J by 5 bases, with 14 bases between. Germline-derived CDR1 and CDR2 are SGHRS and YFSETQ. In nucleotides, the CDR3 is TGCGCCAGCAGCTTGGGCCAGGGCCCAGGGTATGGCTACACCTTC. This codes for CASSLGQGPGYGYTF.

The V gene is TRBV10-1, the J gene TRBJ1-1; no clear D. Germline V gene sequence: CDR1 WNHNN, CDR2 SYGVQD (reference sequence). V was pared by 9 bases and J by 0 bases, with 11 bases between. The CDR3 is 13 residues long. CDR3 residues: CASQQSLNTEAFF. In nucleotides, the CDR3 is TGCGCCAGTCAACAGAGTCTGAACACTGAAGCTTTCTTT.

The chain joins TRBV19 to TRBJ1-5; TRBD1 matches 11 bases. V shed 7 bases and J 0 bases; nucleotides not matched to a gene: 11. The CDR3 spans 18 residues. The V gene's germline CDR1 is LNHDA and CDR2 SQIVND (reference sequence). CDR3 bases: TGTGCCAGTAACCCCCCGGACAGGGGGCTAGTTAGCAATCAGCCCCAGCATTTT. This gives the protein CASNPPDRGLVSNQPQHF.

The rearrangement links TRBV12-3 or TRBV12-4 to TRBJ1-1; D perhaps matches TRBD1 (6 bases). The CDR3 is 12 residues long. Trimming cost V 3 bases and J 9 bases, with 11 bases left between them. In nucleotides, the CDR3 is TGTGCCAGCAGTTTCAGGACAGAGAAAGCTTTCTTT. Translated, it gives CASSFRTEKAFF.

The genes are TRBV5-4 and TRBJ2-3; 11 nucleotides match TRBD2. V was clipped by 4 bases and J by 2 bases; unmatched bases: 6. CDR1 SGHNT and CDR2 YYREEE come from the germline V gene (reference sequence). This CDR3 has 16 residues. This chain's CDR3 is CASSGGLAEDTDTQYF. The CDR3 DNA reads as TGTGCCAGCAGCGGGGGACTAGCGGAGGACACAGATACGCAGTATTTT.

The count of this clone is one. The chain is built from TRBV25-1 and TRBJ1-2; the match to TRBD1 covers 7 bases. The germline CDR1 and CDR2 sequences are MGHDK and SYGVNS. The J segment lost 5 bases and the V segment lost 4 bases, leaving 4 bases of the junction unmatched. The CDR3 loop spans 13 amino acids. The CDR3 loop reads CASSVGTEYGYTF. Written as DNA, the CDR3 is TGTGCCAGCAGTGTGGGGACAGAGTATGGCTACACCTTC.

The chain joins TRBV24-1 to TRBJ2-5; 11 bases match TRBD2. Losses at the gene ends were 1 base for V and 5 bases for J; bases not matched to a gene: 14. The CDR3 totals 19 residues. The germline gives CDR1 KGHDR, CDR2 SFDVKD. The CDR3 here is CATSDLFFRSGGAGETQYF. The CDR3 nucleotides read TGTGCCACCAGTGATTTATTTTTTCGTAGCGGGGGGGCCGGGGAGACCCAGTACTTC.

The chain recombines TRBV30 with TRBJ1-2; the D gene is possibly TRBD1 (6 bases). The CDR3 sequence is 14 residues long. Trimming left V 3 bases short and J 7 bases short, with 18 bases between. CDR1 and CDR2 (germline): GTSNPN, SVGIG (reference sequence). The CDR3 coding sequence is TGTGCCTGGAGGCTGCCAGGGGAAAGGGGTGGCTACACCTTC. Amino acid sequence: CAWRLPGERGGYTF. Based on the CDR3 plus reference TRBV30 and TRBJ1-2, the full variable domain is SQTIHQWPATLVQPVGSPLSLECTVEGTSNPNLYWYRQAAGRGLQLLFYSVGIGQISSEVPQNLSASRPQDRQFILSSKKLLLSDSGFYLCAWRLPGERGGYTFGSGTRLTVV.

J is TRBJ1-5 and V is TRBV5-1; D not resolved. Germline loops: CDR1 SGHRS, CDR2 YFSETQ. Trimming shortened V by 0 bases and J by 1 base, and 8 bases separated the two germline ends. There are 15 residues in the CDR3. The CDR3 sequence: CASSLAPQSNQPQHF. Written as DNA, the CDR3 is TGCGCCAGCAGCTTGGCCCCCCAAAGCAATCAGCCCCAGCATTTT.